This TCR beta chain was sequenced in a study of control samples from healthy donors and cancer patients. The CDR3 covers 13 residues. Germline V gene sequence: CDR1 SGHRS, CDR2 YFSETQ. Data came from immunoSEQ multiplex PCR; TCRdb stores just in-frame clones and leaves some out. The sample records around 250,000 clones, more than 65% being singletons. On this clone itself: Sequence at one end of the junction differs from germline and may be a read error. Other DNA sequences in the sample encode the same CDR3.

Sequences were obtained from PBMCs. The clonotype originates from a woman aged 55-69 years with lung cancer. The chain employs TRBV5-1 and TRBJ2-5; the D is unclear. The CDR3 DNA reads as TGCGCCAGCAGCTGGGAAAACCAAGAGACACAGTACTTC. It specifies CASSWENQETQYF.